This note documents a single T cell receptor beta chain sequence. What it binds is unknown. MiXCR was run by TCRdb on the reads, yielding one entry per CDR3 protein. The profile shows more than 400,000 distinct CDR3 sequences, about a quarter of them singletons. This sample is part of a study of T cell repertoires in cytomegalovirus infection. Study-wide background: It was the public TCR beta signatures that indicated both CMV infection and matching HLA type. Study conclusions and caveats: The cumulative frequency of public TCR beta families identified carriers of CMV plus the relevant HLA. Within the response measured ex vivo, HLA-C-restricted CMV-specific TCR beta clonotypes were dominant.

With V trimmed by 5 bases and J by 2 bases, 5 bases remained unmatched. The CDR3 has 15 residues. Germline values: CDR1 MNHGY, CDR2 SAAAGT. Sequenced: PBMCs. This chain connects TRBV6-8 to TRBJ2-1; 8 bases fit TRBD1. This TCR came from a human donor in good health (CMV status not recorded). Some clones in this sample may be carry-over from other donors' samples. The CDR3 DNA is TGTGCCAGCAGTAAACCGACAGGGGCCTACAATGAGCAGTTCTTC. Encoded protein: CASSKPTGAYNEQFF.